Listed below are T cell receptor beta chains from one sample, sequenced in a study of T cells after yellow fever vaccination. TCRdb itself ran the 5' RACE reads through MiXCR, one entry per CDR3 protein. The table shows tens of thousands of distinct CDR3 sequences, with approximately 7% occurring only once. Source: CD8+ T cells sorted from PBMCs, taken about 41 days after the first yellow fever vaccination. The receptors stem from a man between 18 and 35 years old who received the YFV17D yellow fever vaccine. The CDR3 runs from the conserved cysteine through the conserved F or W. Each record gives: V gene, J gene, CDR3 protein.

>TRBV9|TRBJ2-3
CASSLEQGIVTDTQYF
>TRBV7-9|TRBJ2-1
CASSLGAREQFF
>TRBV7-9|TRBJ2-3
CASSITFRGTQYF
>TRBV7-2|TRBJ1-2
CASSLRRDRAYGYTF
>TRBV7-2|TRBJ2-3
CASSISLGDTQYF
>TRBV29-1|TRBJ2-3
CSVPLTSTDTQYF
>TRBV7-2|TRBJ1-2
CASGGTGRYGYTF
>TRBV6-2/TRBV6-3|TRBJ2-1
CASSSRDTPNDEQFF
>TRBV20-1|TRBJ1-4
CSARGLANEKLFF
>TRBV3-1|TRBJ2-2
CASSDSTGGWTGELFF
>TRBV5-1|TRBJ2-2
CASSLALRGANTGELFF
>TRBV7-9|TRBJ1-4
CASSKVWGRGEKLFF
>TRBV4-1|TRBJ2-7
CASSPTVAATSYEQYF
>TRBV20-1|TRBJ2-1
CSARDSVEQFF
>TRBV7-8|TRBJ2-1
CASSPFGPPYNEQFF
>TRBV28|TRBJ2-6
CASSHQSRGTGANVLTF
>TRBV5-1|TRBJ2-5
CASSLLGAQETQYF
>TRBV5-1|TRBJ2-5
CASSDHRAYQETQYF
>TRBV5-1|TRBJ2-3
CASSLRDRADTQYF
>TRBV6-6|TRBJ2-3
CASTQGATDTQYF
>TRBV7-6|TRBJ2-5
CASSFLSRTAAQYF
>TRBV7-9|TRBJ2-1
CASSLYDNEQFF
>TRBV5-1|TRBJ2-7
CATEQGGEQYF
>TRBV3-1|TRBJ2-7
CASSQDNGSGYEQYF
>TRBV27|TRBJ1-1
CASQRGLGSTEAFF
>TRBV9|TRBJ2-7
CAGSTGAGEQYF
>TRBV6-2/TRBV6-3|TRBJ1-1
CASSRRNTEAFF
>TRBV2|TRBJ2-1
CARRQAYNEQFF
>TRBV5-1|TRBJ2-1
CASSTEFSGGISYNEQFF
>TRBV5-1|TRBJ2-7
CASSLWDTGYEQYF
>TRBV3-1|TRBJ2-3
CASSQGLAGVTSTDTQYF
>TRBV6-1|TRBJ2-5
CASSLGQGQETQYF
>TRBV12-5|TRBJ1-2
CASARPGNYGYTF
>TRBV7-2|TRBJ2-1
CASTLGRGNEQFF
>TRBV12-3/TRBV12-4|TRBJ2-1
CASSDGTYNEQFF
>TRBV5-1|TRBJ1-1
CASSLGQGWQGNTEAFF
>TRBV6-2/TRBV6-3|TRBJ1-5
CASSYSAYRVGNQPQHF
>TRBV7-6|TRBJ2-5
CASSSGELGEGETQYF
>TRBV7-2|TRBJ2-5
CASSLGTSGGYQETQYF
>TRBV4-1|TRBJ2-7
CASSQEEVRLAGEQYF
>TRBV5-1|TRBJ1-1
CASSFDRANTEAFF
>TRBV18|TRBJ2-2
CASSPQGVVQTGELFF
>TRBV11-2|TRBJ2-2
CASRTTGTGTGELFF
>TRBV5-1|TRBJ1-2
CASSAGTGAGGYTF
>TRBV5-1|TRBJ1-5
CASSAKQGAQPQHF